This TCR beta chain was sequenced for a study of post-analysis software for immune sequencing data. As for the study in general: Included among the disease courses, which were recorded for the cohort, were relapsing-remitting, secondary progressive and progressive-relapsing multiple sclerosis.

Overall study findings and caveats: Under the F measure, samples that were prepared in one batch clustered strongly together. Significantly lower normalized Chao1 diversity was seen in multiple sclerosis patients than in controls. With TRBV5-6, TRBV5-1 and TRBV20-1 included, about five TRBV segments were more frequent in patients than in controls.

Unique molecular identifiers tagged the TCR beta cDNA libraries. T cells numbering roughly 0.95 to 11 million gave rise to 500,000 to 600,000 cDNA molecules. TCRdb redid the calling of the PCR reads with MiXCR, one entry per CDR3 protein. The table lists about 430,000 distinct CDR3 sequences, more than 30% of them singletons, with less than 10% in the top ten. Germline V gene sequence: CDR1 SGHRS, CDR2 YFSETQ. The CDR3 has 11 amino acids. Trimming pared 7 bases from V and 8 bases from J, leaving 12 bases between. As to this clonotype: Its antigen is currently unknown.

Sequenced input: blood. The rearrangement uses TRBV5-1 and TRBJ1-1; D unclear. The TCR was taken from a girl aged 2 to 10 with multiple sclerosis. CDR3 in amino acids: CASGSGVEAFF. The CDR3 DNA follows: TGCGCCAGCGGCTCCGGGGTGGAAGCTTTCTTT.